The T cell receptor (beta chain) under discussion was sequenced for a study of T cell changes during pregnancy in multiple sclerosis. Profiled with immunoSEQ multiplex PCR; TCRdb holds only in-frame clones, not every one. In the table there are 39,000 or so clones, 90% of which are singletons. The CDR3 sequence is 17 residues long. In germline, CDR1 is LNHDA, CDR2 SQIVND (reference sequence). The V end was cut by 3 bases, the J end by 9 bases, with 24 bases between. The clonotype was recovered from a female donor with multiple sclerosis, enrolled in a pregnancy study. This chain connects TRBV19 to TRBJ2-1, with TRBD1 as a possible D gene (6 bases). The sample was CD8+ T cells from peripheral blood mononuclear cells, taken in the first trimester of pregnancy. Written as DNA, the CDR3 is TGTGCCAGTAGTATTTATAGTTTCTCAGGGGTTCAGGCTGAGCAGTTCTTC. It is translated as CASSIYSFSGVQAEQFF.